At least ten counts were recorded for the clone carrying this T cell receptor (beta chain). Its antigen remains unknown. The data were taken from a study of blood T cells in healthy people across ages. Through a sample-barcoded 5' primer and a J-beta primer mix, a second PCR was run for roughly 7 to 11 cycles. Unique molecular identifiers of 12 random nucleotides labeled each cDNA. TCRdb re-called the 5' RACE reads through MiXCR, storing one row per CDR3 protein. The top ten hold about 11% of the sample, which has some 1.6 million distinct CDR3 sequences, 30% to 40% seen once. Study-level results: Greater diversity and more naive CD4+ cells were seen in long-lived donors than in aged donors.

This CDR3 has 12 residues. Trimming pared 3 bases from V and 2 bases from J, leaving 6 bases between. Germline V CDR1 and CDR2: SGHKS, YYEKEE (reference sequence). The clonotype was recovered from a woman aged 25 to 39 in good health. The chain joins TRBV5-5 to TRBJ2-7; D call uncertain. Sequences were obtained from blood. The CDR3 DNA is TGTGCCAGCAGCTCCCTCCCCTACGAGCAGTACTTC. Translated, it gives CASSSLPYEQYF.